Listed below are T cell receptor beta chains from one sample, sequenced in a study of blood T cell repertoires in COVID-19. Data came from immunoSEQ multiplex PCR; TCRdb stores just in-frame clones and leaves some out. The table shows 110,000 to 150,000 clones, with 70% to 90% occurring only once. The source material was peripheral blood. Receptors originate from a man in his 70s with acute or convalescent COVID-19. Both conserved end residues are part of each CDR3. D genes are given only for firm matches.

v_gene: TRBV27
j_gene: TRBJ1-3
d_gene: .
CDR3aa: CASSLSPGINSGNTIYF
CDR3nt: TGTGCCAGCAGTTTATCCCCAGGGATAAACTCTGGAAACACCATATATTTT

v_gene: TRBV4-1
j_gene: TRBJ1-4
d_gene: .
CDR3aa: CASSQGTEVNEKLFF
CDR3nt: TGCGCCAGCAGCCAAGGGACAGAGGTTAATGAAAAACTGTTTTTT

v_gene: TRBV4-1
j_gene: TRBJ1-2
d_gene: .
CDR3aa: CASSQDRWGGYTF
CDR3nt: TGCGCCAGCAGCCAAGATCGATGGGGCGGCTACACCTTC

v_gene: TRBV12-5
j_gene: TRBJ1-6
d_gene: TRBD1
CDR3aa: CASGRGQGNSPLHF
CDR3nt: TGTGCTAGTGGTCGGGGACAGGGCAATTCACCCCTCCACTTT

v_gene: TRBV2
j_gene: TRBJ1-1
d_gene: .
CDR3aa: CASSKTVNTEAFF
CDR3nt: TGTGCCAGCAGTAAAACAGTGAACACTGAAGCTTTCTTT

v_gene: TRBV4-2
j_gene: TRBJ2-1
d_gene: TRBD2
CDR3aa: CASSQEGLAGVSYNEQFF
CDR3nt: TGTGCCAGCAGCCAAGAAGGCCTAGCGGGAGTCTCGTACAATGAGCAGTTCTTC

v_gene: TRBV6-1
j_gene: TRBJ2-5
d_gene: TRBD2
CDR3aa: CASSEGGLARETQYF
CDR3nt: TGTGCCAGCAGTGAGGGGGGACTAGCGAGAGAGACCCAGTACTTC

v_gene: TRBV30
j_gene: TRBJ1-6
d_gene: .
CDR3aa: CAWSEGASISYNSPLHF
CDR3nt: TGTGCCTGGAGTGAAGGAGCCTCTATCTCCTATAATTCACCCCTCCACTTT

v_gene: TRBV5-5
j_gene: TRBJ2-7
d_gene: .
CDR3aa: CASRWGNTAGNEQYF
CDR3nt: TGTGCCAGCAGATGGGGCAACACCGCCGGCAACGAGCAGTACTTC

v_gene: TRBV2
j_gene: TRBJ1-3
d_gene: .
CDR3aa: CASSESDTIYF
CDR3nt: TGTGCCAGCAGTGAGTCAGACACCATATATTTT

v_gene: TRBV5-1
j_gene: TRBJ1-2
d_gene: TRBD1
CDR3aa: CASSLGDRGLDYGYTF
CDR3nt: TGCGCCAGCAGCTTGGGGGACAGGGGGCTGGACTATGGCTACACCTTC